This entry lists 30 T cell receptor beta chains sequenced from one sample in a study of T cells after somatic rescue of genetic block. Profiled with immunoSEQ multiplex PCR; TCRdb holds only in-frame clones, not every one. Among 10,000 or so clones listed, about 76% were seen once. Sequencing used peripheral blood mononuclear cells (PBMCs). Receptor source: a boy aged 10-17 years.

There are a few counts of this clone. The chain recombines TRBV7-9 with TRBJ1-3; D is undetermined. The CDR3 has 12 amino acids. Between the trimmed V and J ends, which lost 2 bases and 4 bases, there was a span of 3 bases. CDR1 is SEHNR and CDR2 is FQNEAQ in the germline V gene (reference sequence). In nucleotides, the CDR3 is TGTGCCAGCAGCTTATCCGGAAACACCATATATTTT. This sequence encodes CASSLSGNTIYF.

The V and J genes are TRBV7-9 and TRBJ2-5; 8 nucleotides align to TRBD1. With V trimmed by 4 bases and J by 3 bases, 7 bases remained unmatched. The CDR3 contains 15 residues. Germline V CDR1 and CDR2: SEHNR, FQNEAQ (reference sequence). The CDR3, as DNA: TGTGCCAGCAGCTCTCCGGGACAGGAGAAAGAGACCCAGTACTTC. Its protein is CASSSPGQEKETQYF.

The DNA of the CDR3 is TGTGCCAGCAGCGTTCGGAAGGGGCGCGAGCAGTACTTC. It is translated as CASSVRKGREQYF. The chain has TRBV14 and TRBJ2-7; possible D gene TRBD1, 5 bases. This CDR3 has 13 amino acids. The germline V and J ends were trimmed by 5 bases and 6 bases, with 14 bases remaining between them. The germline CDR1 and CDR2 sequences are SGHDN and FVKESK. The full variable domain, rest sourced from reference TRBV14 and TRBJ2-7, is EAGVTQFPSHSVIEKGQTVTLRCDPISGHDNLYWYRRVMGKEIKFLLHFVKESKQDESGMPNNRFLAERTGGTYSTLKVQPAELEDSGVYFCASSVRKGREQYFGPGTRLTVT.

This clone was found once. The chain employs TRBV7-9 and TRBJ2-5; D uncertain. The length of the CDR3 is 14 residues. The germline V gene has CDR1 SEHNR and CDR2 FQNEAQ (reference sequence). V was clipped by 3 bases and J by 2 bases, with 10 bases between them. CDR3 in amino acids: CASSFMARQETQYF. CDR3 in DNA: TGTGCCAGCAGCTTCATGGCCAGACAAGAGACCCAGTACTTC.

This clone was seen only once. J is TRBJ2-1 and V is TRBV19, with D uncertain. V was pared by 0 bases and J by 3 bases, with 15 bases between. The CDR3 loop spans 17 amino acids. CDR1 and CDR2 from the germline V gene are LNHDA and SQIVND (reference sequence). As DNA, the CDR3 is TGTGCCAGTAGTATAGACCATCCGGCTTCGAACTACAATGAGCAGTTCTTC. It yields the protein CASSIDHPASNYNEQFF.

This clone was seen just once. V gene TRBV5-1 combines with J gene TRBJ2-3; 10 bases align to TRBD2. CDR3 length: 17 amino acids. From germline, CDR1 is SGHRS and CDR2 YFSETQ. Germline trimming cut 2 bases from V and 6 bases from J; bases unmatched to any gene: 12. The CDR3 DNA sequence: TGCGCCAGCAGCTTTTACTCTAGCGGGAGAGTAAGGGATACGCAGTATTTT. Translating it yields CASSFYSSGRVRDTQYF. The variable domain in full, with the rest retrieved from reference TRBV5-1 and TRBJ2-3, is KAGVTQTPRYLIKTRGQQVTLSCSPISGHRSVSWYQQTPGQGLQFLFEYFSETQRNKGNFPGRFSGRQFSNSRSEMNVSTLELGDSALYLCASSFYSSGRVRDTQYFGPGTRLTVL.

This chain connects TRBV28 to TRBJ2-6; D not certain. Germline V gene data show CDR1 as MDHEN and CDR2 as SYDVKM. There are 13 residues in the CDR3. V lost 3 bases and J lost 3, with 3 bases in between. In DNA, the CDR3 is TGTGCCAGCAGTTTTTATGGGGCCAACGTCCTGACTTTC. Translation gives CASSFYGANVLTF. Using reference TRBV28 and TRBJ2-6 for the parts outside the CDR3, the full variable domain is DVKVTQSSRYLVKRTGEKVFLECVQDMDHENMFWYRQDPGLGLRLIYFSYDVKMKEKGDIPEGYSVSREKKERFSLILESASTNQTSMYLCASSFYGANVLTFGAGSRLTVL.

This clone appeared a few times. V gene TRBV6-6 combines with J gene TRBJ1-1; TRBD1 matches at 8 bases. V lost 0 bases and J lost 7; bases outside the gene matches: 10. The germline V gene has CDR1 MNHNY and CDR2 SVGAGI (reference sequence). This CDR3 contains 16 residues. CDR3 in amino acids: CASSYSKSAGGDEAFF. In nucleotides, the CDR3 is TGTGCCAGCAGTTACTCGAAGTCGGCAGGGGGCGATGAAGCTTTCTTT.

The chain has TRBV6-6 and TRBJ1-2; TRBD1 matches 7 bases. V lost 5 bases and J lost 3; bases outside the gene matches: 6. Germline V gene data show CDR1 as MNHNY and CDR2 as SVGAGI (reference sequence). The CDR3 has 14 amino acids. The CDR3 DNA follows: TGTGCCAGCAGTCATCAGACAGGGCACTATGGCTACACCTTC. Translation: CASSHQTGHYGYTF.

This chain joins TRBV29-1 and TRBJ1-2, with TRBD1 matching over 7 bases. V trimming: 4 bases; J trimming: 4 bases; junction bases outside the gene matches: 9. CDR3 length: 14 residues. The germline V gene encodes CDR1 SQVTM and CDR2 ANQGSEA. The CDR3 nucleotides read TGCAGCGTTGCAGAGGGACAGTCGGTCTATGGCTACACCTTC. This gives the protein CSVAEGQSVYGYTF.

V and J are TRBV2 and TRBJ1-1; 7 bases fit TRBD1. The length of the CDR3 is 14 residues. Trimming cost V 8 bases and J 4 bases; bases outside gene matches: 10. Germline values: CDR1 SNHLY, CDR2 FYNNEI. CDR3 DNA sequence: TGTGCCAGCCTGGCTCGGGCAGGGGGCACTGAAGCTTTCTTT. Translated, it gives CASLARAGGTEAFF.

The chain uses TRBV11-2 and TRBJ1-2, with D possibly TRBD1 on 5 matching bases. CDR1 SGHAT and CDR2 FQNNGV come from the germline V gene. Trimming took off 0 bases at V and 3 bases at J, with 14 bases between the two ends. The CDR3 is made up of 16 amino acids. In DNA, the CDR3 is TGTGCCAGCAGCTTAGATCAGGGCGGAACCCACTATGGCTACACCTTC. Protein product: CASSLDQGGTHYGYTF.

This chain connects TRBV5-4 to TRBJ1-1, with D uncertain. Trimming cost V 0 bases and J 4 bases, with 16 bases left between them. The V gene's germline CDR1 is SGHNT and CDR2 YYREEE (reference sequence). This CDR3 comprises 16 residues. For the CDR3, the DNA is TGTGCCAGCAGCTTGGCCCACCAAAGGAGGAGCACTGAAGCTTTCTTT. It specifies CASSLAHQRRSTEAFF.

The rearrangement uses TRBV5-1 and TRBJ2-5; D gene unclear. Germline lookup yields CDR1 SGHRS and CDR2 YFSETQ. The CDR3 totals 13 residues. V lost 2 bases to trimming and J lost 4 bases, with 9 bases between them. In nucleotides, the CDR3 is TGCGCCAGCAGCTTCCGGCAAGGAGAGACCCAGTACTTC. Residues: CASSFRQGETQYF.

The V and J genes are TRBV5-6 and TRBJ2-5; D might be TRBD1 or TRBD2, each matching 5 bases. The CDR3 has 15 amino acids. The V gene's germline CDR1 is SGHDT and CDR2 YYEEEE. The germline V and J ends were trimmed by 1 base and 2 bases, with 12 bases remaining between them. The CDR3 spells CASSLPGTTQETQYF. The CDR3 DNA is TGTGCCAGCAGCTTGCCCGGGACGACTCAAGAGACCCAGTACTTC. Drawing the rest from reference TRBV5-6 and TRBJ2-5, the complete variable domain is DAGVTQSPTHLIKTRGQQVTLRCSPKSGHDTVSWYQQALGQGPQFIFQYYEEEERQRGNFPDRFSGHQFPNYSSELNVNALLLGDSALYLCASSLPGTTQETQYFGPGTRLLVL.

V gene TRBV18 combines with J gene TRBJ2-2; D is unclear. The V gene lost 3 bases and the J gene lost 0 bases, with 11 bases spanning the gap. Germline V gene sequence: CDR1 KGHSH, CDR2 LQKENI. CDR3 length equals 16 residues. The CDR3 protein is CASSPTRVPNTGELFF. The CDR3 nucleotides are TGTGCCAGCTCACCCACTCGGGTCCCGAACACCGGGGAGCTGTTTTTT.

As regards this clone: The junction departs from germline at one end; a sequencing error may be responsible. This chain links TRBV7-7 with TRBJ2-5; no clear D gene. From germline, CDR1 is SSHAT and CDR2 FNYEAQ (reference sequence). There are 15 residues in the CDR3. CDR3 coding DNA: TGTGCTAGCAGCCCGACGAACAGCGACCAAGAGACCCAGTACTTC. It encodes CASSPTNSDQETQYF.

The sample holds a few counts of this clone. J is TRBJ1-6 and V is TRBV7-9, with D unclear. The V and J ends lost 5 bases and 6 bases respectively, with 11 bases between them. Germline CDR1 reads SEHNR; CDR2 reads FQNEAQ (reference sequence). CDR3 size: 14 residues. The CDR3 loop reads CASSEQWGNSPLHF. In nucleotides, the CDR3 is TGTGCCAGCAGCGAACAGTGGGGTAATTCACCCCTCCACTTT.

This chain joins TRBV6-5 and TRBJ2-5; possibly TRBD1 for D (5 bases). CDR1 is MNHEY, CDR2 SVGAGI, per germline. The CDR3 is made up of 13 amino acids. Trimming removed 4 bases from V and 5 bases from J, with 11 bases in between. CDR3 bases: TGTGCCAGCAGTTCCGACAGCCGGGAGACCCAGTACTTC. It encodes CASSSDSRETQYF.

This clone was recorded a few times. CDR3 amino acids: CASSPGGSGAYEQYF. CDR3 sequence (DNA): TGTGCCAGCTCACCGGGGGGATCAGGCGCCTACGAGCAGTACTTC. The chain links TRBV18 to TRBJ2-7; tentatively, D is TRBD2 (6 bases). The CDR3 length is 15 residues. V was trimmed by 3 bases and J by 2 bases, leaving 14 bases between them. Per germline, CDR1 KGHSH and CDR2 LQKENI.

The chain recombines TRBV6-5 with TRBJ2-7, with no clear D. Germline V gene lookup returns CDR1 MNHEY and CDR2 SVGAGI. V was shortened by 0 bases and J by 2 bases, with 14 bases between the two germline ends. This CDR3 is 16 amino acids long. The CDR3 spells CASSYSLPPGAYEQYF. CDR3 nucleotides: TGTGCCAGCAGTTACTCCCTTCCCCCTGGTGCCTACGAGCAGTACTTC.

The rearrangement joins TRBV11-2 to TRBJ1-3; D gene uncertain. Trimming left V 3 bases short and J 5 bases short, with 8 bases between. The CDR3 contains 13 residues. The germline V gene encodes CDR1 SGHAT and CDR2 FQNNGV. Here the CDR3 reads CASSFEQRNTIYF. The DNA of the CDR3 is TGTGCCAGCAGCTTTGAACAGCGAAACACCATATATTTT.

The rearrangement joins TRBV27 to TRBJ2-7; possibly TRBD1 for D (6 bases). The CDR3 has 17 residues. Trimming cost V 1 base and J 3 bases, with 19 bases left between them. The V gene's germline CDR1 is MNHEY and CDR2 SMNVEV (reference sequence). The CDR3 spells CASSLWANRVPHYEQYF. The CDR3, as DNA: TGTGCCAGCAGTTTATGGGCTAACAGGGTACCTCACTACGAGCAGTACTTC.

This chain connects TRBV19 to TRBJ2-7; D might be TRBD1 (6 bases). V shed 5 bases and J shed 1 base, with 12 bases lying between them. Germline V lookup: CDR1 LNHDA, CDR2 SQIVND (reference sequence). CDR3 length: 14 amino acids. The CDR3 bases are TGTGCCAGTAGTCCCAGGGGTGGGTCCTACGAGCAGTACTTC. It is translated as CASSPRGGSYEQYF.

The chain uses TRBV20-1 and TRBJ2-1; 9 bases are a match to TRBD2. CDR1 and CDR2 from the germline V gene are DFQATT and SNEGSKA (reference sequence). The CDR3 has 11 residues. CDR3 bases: TGCAGCCCTAGCGGGATAAATGAGCAGTTCTTC. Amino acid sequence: CSPSGINEQFF.

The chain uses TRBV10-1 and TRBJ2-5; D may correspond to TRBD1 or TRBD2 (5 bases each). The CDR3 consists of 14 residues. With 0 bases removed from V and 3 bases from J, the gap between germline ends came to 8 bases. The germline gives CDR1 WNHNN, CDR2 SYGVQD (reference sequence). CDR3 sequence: CASSESGREETQYF. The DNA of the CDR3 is TGCGCCAGCAGTGAGTCGGGGCGGGAAGAGACCCAGTACTTC.

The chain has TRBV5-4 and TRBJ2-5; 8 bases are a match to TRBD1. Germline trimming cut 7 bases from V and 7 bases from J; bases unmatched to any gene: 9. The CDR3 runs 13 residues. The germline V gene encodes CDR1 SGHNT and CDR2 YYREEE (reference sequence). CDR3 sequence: CASDPGQGRTQYF. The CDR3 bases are TGTGCCAGCGACCCCGGACAGGGAAGGACCCAGTACTTC.

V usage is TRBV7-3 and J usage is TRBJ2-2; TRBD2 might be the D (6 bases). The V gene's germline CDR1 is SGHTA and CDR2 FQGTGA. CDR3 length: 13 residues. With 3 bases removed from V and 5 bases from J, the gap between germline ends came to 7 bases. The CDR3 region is CASSLTRTGELFF. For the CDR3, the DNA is TGTGCCAGCAGCTTGACTAGGACCGGGGAGCTGTTTTTT.

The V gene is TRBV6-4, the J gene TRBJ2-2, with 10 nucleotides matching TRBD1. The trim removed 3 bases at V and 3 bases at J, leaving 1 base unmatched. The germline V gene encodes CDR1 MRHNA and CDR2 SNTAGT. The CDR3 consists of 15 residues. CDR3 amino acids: CASSEGTGDTGELFF. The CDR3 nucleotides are TGTGCCAGCAGTGAGGGGACAGGGGACACCGGGGAGCTGTTTTTT.

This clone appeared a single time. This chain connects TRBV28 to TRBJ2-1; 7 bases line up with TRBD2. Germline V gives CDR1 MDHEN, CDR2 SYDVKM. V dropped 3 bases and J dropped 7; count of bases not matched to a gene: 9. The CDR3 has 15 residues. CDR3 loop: CASSFPRLAGNEQFF. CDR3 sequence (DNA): TGTGCCAGCAGTTTTCCCCGACTAGCCGGTAATGAGCAGTTCTTC.